Listed here are 4 T cell receptor beta chains from one sample, sequenced in a study of beta chain features in type 1 diabetes. Expressed TCRB transcripts were sequenced because the isolated RNA had all been reverse transcribed beforehand. The method was immunoSEQ multiplex PCR; TCRdb's version includes in-frame clones alone and lacks a portion of them. The table includes some 410,000 clones, more than 9.5% detected once. The sample comprised naive CD4+ T cells from blood. The receptors shown here come from a woman between 18 and 30 years old in good health.

This clone was recorded a few times. The chain is built from TRBV4-2 and TRBJ2-3; 7 bases map to TRBD2. J lost 3 bases, V lost 0 bases, and 6 bases had no gene match. The CDR3 runs to 16 residues. Per the germline V gene, CDR1 is LGHNA and CDR2 is YNFKEQ. The CDR3 is CASSQDHGLGTDTQYF. For the CDR3, the DNA is TGTGCCAGCAGCCAAGATCACGGACTAGGGACAGATACGCAGTATTTT.

This chain connects TRBV5-1 to TRBJ2-7, with 11 bases identical to TRBD2. This CDR3 contains 15 residues. J was trimmed by 2 bases and V by 3 bases; bases with no gene match: 4. In germline, CDR1 is SGHRS, CDR2 YFSETQ. CDR3 sequence reads: CASSSGLAGTYEQYV. The CDR3 nucleotides read TGCGCCAGCAGCTCTGGACTAGCGGGCACCTACGAGCAGTACGTC.

V gene TRBV15 combines with J gene TRBJ2-3; D is unresolved. The CDR3 contains 13 residues. Germline lookup yields CDR1 LNHNV and CDR2 YYDKDF (reference sequence). Trimming removed 3 bases from V and 6 bases from J, with 10 bases in between. The CDR3 DNA reads TGTGCCACCAGCAGTGTACCCTCGGATACGCAGTATTTT. It translates to CATSSVPSDTQYF.

The chain joins TRBV7-9 to TRBJ2-7; 9 bases fit TRBD1. Trimming removed 1 base from V and 5 bases from J; junction bases left unmatched: 6. The CDR3 covers 15 residues. CDR1 is SEHNR, CDR2 FQNEAQ, per germline (reference sequence). This CDR3 is CASSLGDRERDEQYV. CDR3 DNA sequence: TGTGCCAGCAGCTTAGGGGACAGGGAGAGAGACGAGCAGTACGTC.